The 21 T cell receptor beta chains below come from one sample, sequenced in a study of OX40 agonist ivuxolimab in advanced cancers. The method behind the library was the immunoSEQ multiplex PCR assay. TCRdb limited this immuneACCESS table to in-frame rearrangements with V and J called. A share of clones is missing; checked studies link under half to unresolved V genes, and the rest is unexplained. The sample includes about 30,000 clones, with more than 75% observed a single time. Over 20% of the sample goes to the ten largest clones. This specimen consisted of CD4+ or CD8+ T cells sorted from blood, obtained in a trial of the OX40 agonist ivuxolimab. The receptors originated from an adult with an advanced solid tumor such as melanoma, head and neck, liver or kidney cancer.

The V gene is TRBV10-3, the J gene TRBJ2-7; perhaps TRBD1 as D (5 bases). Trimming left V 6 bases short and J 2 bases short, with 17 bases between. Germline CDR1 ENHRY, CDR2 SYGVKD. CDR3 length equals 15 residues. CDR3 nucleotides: TGTGCCATCAGAGCCGCCGAGGACATGACCTACGAGCAGTACTTC. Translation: CAIRAAEDMTYEQYF.

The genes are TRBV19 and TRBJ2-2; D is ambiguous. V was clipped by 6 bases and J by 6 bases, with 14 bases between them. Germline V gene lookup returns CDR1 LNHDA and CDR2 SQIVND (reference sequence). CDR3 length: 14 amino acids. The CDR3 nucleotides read TGTGCCAGTAGCGTATCTACGGGTTCCGGGGAGCTGTTTTTT. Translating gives CASSVSTGSGELFF.

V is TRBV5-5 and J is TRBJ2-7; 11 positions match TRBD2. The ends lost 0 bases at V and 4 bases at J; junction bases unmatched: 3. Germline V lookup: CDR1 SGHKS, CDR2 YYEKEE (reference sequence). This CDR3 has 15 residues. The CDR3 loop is CASSLGTSGSYEQYF. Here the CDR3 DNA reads TGTGCCAGCAGCTTGGGCACTAGCGGGAGTTACGAGCAGTACTTC. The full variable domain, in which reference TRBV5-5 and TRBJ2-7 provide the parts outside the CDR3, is DAGVTQSPTHLIKTRGQQVTLRCSPISGHKSVSWYQQVLGQGPQFIFQYYEKEERGRGNFPDRFSARQFPNYSSELNVNALLLGDSALYLCASSLGTSGSYEQYFGPGTRLTVT.

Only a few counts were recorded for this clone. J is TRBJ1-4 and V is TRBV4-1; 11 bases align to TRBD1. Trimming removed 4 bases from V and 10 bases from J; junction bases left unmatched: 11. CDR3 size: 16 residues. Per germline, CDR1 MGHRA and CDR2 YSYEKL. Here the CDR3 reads CASSPRDRGLQGKLFF. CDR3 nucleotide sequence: TGCGCCAGCAGCCCCCGGGACAGGGGGTTGCAGGGAAAACTGTTTTTT.

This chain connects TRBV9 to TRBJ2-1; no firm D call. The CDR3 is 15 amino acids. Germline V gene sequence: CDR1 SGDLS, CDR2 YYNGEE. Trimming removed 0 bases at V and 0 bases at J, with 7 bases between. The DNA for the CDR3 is TGTGCCAGCAGCGTAGCATTTAGCTCCTACAATGAGCAGTTCTTC. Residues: CASSVAFSSYNEQFF.

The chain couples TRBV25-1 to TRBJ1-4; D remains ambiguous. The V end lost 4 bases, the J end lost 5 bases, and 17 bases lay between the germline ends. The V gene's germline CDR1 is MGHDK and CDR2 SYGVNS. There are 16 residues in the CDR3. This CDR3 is CASSGAPYEPNEKLFF. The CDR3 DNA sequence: TGTGCCAGCAGTGGAGCACCGTACGAGCCAAATGAAAAACTGTTTTTT.

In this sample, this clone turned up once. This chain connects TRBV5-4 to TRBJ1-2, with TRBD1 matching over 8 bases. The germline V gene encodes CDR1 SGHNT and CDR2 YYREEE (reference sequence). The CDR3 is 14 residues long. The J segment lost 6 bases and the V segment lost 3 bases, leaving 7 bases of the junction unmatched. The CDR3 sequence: CASSSRGQGDGYTF. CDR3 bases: TGTGCCAGCAGCTCCAGGGGGCAAGGAGATGGCTACACCTTC.

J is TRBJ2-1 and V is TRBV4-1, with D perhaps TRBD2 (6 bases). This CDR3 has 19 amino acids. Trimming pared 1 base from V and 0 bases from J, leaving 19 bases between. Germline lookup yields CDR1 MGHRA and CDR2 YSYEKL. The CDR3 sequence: CASSQVGPGTASSYNEQFF. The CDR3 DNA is TGCGCCAGCAGCCAAGTTGGGCCCGGGACTGCGAGCTCCTACAATGAGCAGTTCTTC.

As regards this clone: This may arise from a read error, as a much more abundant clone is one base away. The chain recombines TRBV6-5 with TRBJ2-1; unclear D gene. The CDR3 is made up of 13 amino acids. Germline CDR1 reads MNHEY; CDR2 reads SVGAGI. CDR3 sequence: CAVGRSSYNEQLF. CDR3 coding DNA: TGTGCTGTCGGCAGATCATCCTACAATGAGCAGCTCTTC.

Written as DNA, the CDR3 is TGTGCCAGCACTCCCATCCTCGGGGTCAATGAGCAGTTCTTC. Translated, it gives CASTPILGVNEQFF. The rearrangement joins TRBV28 to TRBJ2-1, with D perhaps matching TRBD2 (5 bases). The CDR3 is 14 residues long. From germline, CDR1 is MDHEN and CDR2 SYDVKM. V was shortened by 7 bases and J by 6 bases, with 16 bases between the two germline ends.

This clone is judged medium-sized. The CDR3 here is CASSMLAGAKEQYF. The CDR3 DNA sequence: TGTGCCAGTAGTATGCTAGCGGGAGCAAAAGAGCAGTACTTC. The chain couples TRBV19 to TRBJ2-7; 10 bases are shared with TRBD2. Germline trimming cut 3 bases from V and 7 bases from J; bases unmatched to any gene: 6. This CDR3 is built from 14 residues. Germline V CDR1 and CDR2: LNHDA, SQIVND (reference sequence).

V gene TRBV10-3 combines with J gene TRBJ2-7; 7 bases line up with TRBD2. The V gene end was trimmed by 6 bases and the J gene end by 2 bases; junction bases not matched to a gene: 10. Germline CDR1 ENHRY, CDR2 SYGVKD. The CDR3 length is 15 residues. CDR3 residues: CAISPESGNPYEQYF. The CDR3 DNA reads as TGTGCCATCAGCCCTGAGAGCGGGAACCCCTACGAGCAGTACTTC.

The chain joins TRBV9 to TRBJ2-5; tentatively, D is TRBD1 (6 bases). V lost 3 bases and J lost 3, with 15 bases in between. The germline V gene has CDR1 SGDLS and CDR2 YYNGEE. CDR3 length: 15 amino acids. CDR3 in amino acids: CASSEGDQNKETQYF. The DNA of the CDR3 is TGTGCCAGCAGCGAGGGGGACCAGAATAAAGAGACCCAGTACTTC.

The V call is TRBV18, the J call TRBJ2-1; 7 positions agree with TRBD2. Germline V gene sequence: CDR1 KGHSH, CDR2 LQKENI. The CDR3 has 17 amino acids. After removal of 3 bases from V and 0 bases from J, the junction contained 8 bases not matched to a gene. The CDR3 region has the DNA TGTGCCAGCTCACCCGCGGGGGTGCCCAGCTCCTACAATGAGCAGTTCTTC. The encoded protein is CASSPAGVPSSYNEQFF.

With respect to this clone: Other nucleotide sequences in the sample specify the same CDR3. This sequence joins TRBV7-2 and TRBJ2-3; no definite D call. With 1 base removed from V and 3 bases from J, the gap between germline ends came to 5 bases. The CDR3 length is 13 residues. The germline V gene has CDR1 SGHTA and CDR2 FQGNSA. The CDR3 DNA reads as TGTGCCAGCAGCTTAGAAAAGACAGATACGCAGTATTTT. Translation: CASSLEKTDTQYF.

The CDR3 DNA is TGTGCCAGTAGTATTTCCCTCAGGAGCTCCTACAATGAGCAGTTCTTC. This sequence encodes CASSISLRSSYNEQFF. The genes are TRBV19 and TRBJ2-1; D is ambiguous. The CDR3 consists of 16 residues. V was trimmed by 3 bases and J by 0 bases, leaving 12 bases between them. The germline V gene encodes CDR1 LNHDA and CDR2 SQIVND (reference sequence).

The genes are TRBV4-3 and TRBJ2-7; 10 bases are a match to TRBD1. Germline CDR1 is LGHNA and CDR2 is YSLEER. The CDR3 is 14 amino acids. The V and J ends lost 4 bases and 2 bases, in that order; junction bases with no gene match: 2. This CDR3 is CASSPGTGAYEQYF. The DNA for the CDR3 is TGCGCCAGCAGCCCTGGGACAGGGGCCTACGAGCAGTACTTC.

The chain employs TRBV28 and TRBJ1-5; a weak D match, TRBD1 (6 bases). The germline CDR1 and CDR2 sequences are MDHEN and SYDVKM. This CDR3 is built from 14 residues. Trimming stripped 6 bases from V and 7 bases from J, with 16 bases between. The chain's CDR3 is CASSPWGLGQPQHF. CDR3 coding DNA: TGTGCCAGCAGCCCTTGGGGGCTGGGGCAGCCCCAGCATTTT.

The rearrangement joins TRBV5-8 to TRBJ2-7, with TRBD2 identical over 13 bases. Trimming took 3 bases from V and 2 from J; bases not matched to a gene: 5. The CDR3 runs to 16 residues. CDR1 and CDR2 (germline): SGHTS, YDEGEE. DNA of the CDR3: TGTGCCAGCAGCTCCCCGACTAGCGGGAGGCCCTACGAGCAGTACTTC. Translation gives CASSSPTSGRPYEQYF.

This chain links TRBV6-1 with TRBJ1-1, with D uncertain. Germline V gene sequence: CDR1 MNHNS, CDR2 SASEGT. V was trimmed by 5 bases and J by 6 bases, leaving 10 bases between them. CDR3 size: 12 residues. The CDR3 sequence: CASSLMDAEAFF. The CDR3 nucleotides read TGTGCCAGCAGTCTCATGGACGCTGAAGCTTTCTTT.

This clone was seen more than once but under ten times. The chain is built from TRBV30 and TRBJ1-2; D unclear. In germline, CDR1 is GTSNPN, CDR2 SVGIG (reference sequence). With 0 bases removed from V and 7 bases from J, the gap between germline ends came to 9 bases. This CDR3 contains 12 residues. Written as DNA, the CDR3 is TGTGCCTGGAGTGTAACGGCGGGTGGCTACACCTTC. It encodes CAWSVTAGGYTF.